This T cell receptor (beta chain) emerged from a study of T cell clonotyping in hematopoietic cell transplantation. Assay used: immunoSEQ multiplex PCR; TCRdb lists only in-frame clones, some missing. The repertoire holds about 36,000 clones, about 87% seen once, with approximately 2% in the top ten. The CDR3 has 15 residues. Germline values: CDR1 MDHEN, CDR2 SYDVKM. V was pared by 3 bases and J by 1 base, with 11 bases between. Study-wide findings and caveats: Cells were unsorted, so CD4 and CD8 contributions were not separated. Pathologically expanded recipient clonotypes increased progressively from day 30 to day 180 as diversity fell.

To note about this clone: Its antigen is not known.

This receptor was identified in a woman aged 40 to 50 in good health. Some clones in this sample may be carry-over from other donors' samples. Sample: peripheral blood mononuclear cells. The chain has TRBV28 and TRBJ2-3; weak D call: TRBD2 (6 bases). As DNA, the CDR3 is TGTGCCAGCAGTTTGGCGGCTAGCGGCACAGATACGCAGTATTTT. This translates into CASSLAASGTDTQYF. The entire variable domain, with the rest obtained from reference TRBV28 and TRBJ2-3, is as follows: DVKVTQSSRYLVKRTGEKVFLECVQDMDHENMFWYRQDPGLGLRLIYFSYDVKMKEKGDIPEGYSVSREKKERFSLILESASTNQTSMYLCASSLAASGTDTQYFGPGTRLTVL.